The entry that follows covers one T cell receptor (beta chain) sequence. Other DNA sequences from this sample encode an identical CDR3 as well. These data come from a study of OX40 agonist ivuxolimab in advanced cancers. Background on the study: Allowance was made for prior anti-PD-1, anti-PD-L1 or anti-CTLA-4 therapy, and about 37% had some.

The protocol was immunoSEQ multiplex PCR, while the TCRdb copy is restricted to in-frame clones and leaves out a portion. The table includes 11,000 to 15,000 clones, approximately 93% detected once. This sequence originates from an adult with an advanced solid tumor such as melanoma, head and neck, liver or kidney cancer. The starting material was CD4+ or CD8+ T cells sorted from blood, obtained in a trial of the OX40 agonist ivuxolimab.

CDR3: CASSPGLAGGPDTGELFF. The CDR3 bases are TGCGCCAGCAGCCCGGGACTAGCGGGAGGGCCGGACACCGGGGAGCTGTTTTTT. This sequence joins TRBV4-3 and TRBJ2-2; 16 bases line up with TRBD2. The CDR3 contains 18 residues. Germline V gives CDR1 LGHNA, CDR2 YSLEER. Unmatched junction bases numbered 5, after V lost 4 bases and J lost 3 bases.